This T cell receptor beta chain is drawn from a study of CD8 T cells in ankylosing spondylitis. This clonotype occurred many times. TCRdb redid the calling of the 5' RACE reads with MiXCR, one entry per CDR3 protein. The sample has about 140,000 distinct CDR3 sequences; about 8% are singletons. Germline lookup yields CDR1 SNHLY and CDR2 FYNNEI. The CDR3 totals 15 residues. V lost 5 bases and J 2 bases, leaving 15 bases between the germline ends. The chain links TRBV2 to TRBJ2-5; TRBD2 is a possible D gene (6 bases). Sequencing was done on a sample of synovial fluid, either unsorted or a sorted T cell fraction (not recorded which). This sequence was found in a male donor with ankylosing spondylitis. CDR3 nucleotides: TGTGCCAGCAGTTTTACCGGGACTGTACAAGAGACCCAGTACTTC. This encodes CASSFTGTVQETQYF. Using reference TRBV2 and TRBJ2-5 for the parts outside the CDR3, the full variable domain is EPEVTQTPSHQVTQMGQEVILRCVPISNHLYFYWYRQILGQKVEFLVSFYNNEISEKSEIFDDQFSVERPDGSNFTLKIRSTKLEDSAMYFCASSFTGTVQETQYFGPGTRLLVL.